Listed here are 6 T cell receptor beta chains from one sample, sequenced in a study of identical twins (TCRdb year 2016). Receptors were amplified or captured by 5' RACE. Sequencing was carried out with an Illumina HiSeq 2000. TCRdb itself trimmed the public reads at Q25 with fastp, ran MiXCR and retained productive beta chains. Entries that share a CDR3 protein sequence are merged under the most common genes and DNA. This sample has around 690,000 distinct CDR3 sequences in its table, and roughly 20% of those were observed once. Approximately 4.3% of the sample comes from the top ten. This same sample was also part of a study on T cells expressing NK-cell markers.

Sequences were obtained from PBMCs. Receptor source: a woman between 18 and 29 years old in good health.

This clonotype was seen at least ten times. The V call is TRBV4-3, the J call TRBJ2-2; D unclear. V was pared by 5 bases and J by 7 bases, with 17 bases between. The germline V gene has CDR1 LGHNA and CDR2 YSLEER. The CDR3 totals 15 residues. CDR3 bases: TGCGCCAGCAGCGCCGAACAAATTGGGATCGGGGAGCTGTTTTTT. Protein product: CASSAEQIGIGELFF.

This clonotype was recorded many times. The chain is built from TRBV29-1 and TRBJ1-2; D is ambiguous. V was shortened by 1 base and J by 4 bases, with 10 bases between the two germline ends. Germline loops: CDR1 SQVTM, CDR2 ANQGSEA. The CDR3 is 13 residues long. CDR3 coding DNA: TGCAGCGTTGAAGGGGCCCGAGTCTATGGCTACACCTTC. Translating gives CSVEGARVYGYTF. Drawing the rest from reference TRBV29-1 and TRBJ1-2, the complete variable domain is SAVISQKPSRDICQRGTSLTIQCQVDSQVTMMFWYRQQPGQSLTLIATANQGSEATYESGFVIDKFPISRPNLTFSTLTVSNMSPEDSSIYLCSVEGARVYGYTFGSGTRLTVV.

The chain carries TRBV7-2 and TRBJ2-7; either TRBD1 or TRBD2 may supply D (5 bases each). The CDR3 contains 16 residues. The V end was cut by 1 base, the J end by 2 bases, with 15 bases between. Germline CDR1 reads SGHTA; CDR2 reads FQGNSA. CDR3 nucleotide sequence: TGTGCCAGCAGCTTAGAACAGGCGGGTAGGGCCTACGAGCAGTACTTC. Its protein is CASSLEQAGRAYEQYF.

The chain has TRBV6-1 and TRBJ2-7, with a weak D call TRBD1 (6 bases). CDR3 length equals 16 residues. Trimming stripped 7 bases from V and 3 bases from J, with 22 bases between. The germline CDR1 and CDR2 sequences are MNHNS and SASEGT. The chain's CDR3 is CASTRLSTGWLYEQYF. CDR3 DNA: TGTGCCAGCACCCGGCTCTCGACAGGTTGGCTCTACGAGCAGTACTTC.

This clonotype has only a few counts. The V gene is TRBV20-1, the J gene TRBJ2-7; D ambiguous. Germline values: CDR1 DFQATT, CDR2 SNEGSKA (reference sequence). The CDR3 runs to 13 residues. Trimming shortened V by 0 bases and J by 3 bases, and 9 bases separated the two germline ends. This CDR3 reads CSARDQGFYEQYF. The CDR3 DNA reads as TGCAGTGCTAGAGATCAAGGCTTCTACGAGCAGTACTTC.

There are many counts of this clonotype. The chain recombines TRBV11-1 with TRBJ2-2, with 8 positions matching TRBD1. V lost 1 base, J lost 3 bases, and 13 bases stayed unmatched. Germline V CDR1 and CDR2: SGHAT, FQDESV (reference sequence). The CDR3 sequence is 19 residues long. As DNA, the CDR3 is TGTGCCAGCAGCTTAGGACAGGGGCGTATTGATCGGGACACCGGGGAGCTGTTTTTT. It encodes CASSLGQGRIDRDTGELFF.